Shown below are 17 T cell receptor beta chains from a single sample sequenced in a study of blood T cell repertoires in COVID-19. TCRdb's table, derived via immunoSEQ multiplex PCR, lists solely in-frame clones and lacks some. The sample consists of 260,000 or so clones, around 86% of them appearing once. Specimen: PBMCs or T cells enriched from blood (not recorded which). These receptor sequences come from a man aged 18 to 30 who had recovered from COVID-19.

J is TRBJ1-6 and V is TRBV10-3; a weak D match, TRBD1 (6 bases). The CDR3 totals 14 residues. V was clipped by 6 bases and J by 7 bases, with 13 bases between them. From germline, CDR1 is ENHRY and CDR2 SYGVKD. The CDR3 DNA reads as TGTGCCATCAGGGAAGGACAGATAAATTCACCCCTCCACTTT. This translates into CAIREGQINSPLHF.

V gene TRBV5-1 combines with J gene TRBJ2-7, with D hard to call. This CDR3 has 14 amino acids. Trimming removed 0 bases from V and 5 bases from J, with 12 bases in between. Germline assignment: CDR1 SGHRS and CDR2 YFSETQ. Here the CDR3 DNA reads TGCGCCAGCAGCTTGGATCGTGCGAATAACGAGCAGTACTTC. This codes for CASSLDRANNEQYF.

The rearrangement joins TRBV5-4 to TRBJ2-1, with 10 bases lining up with TRBD2. V gave up 2 bases and J gave up 4 bases; unmatched junction bases: 6. CDR3 length: 16 residues. Germline V gene data show CDR1 as SGHNT and CDR2 as YYREEE (reference sequence). This CDR3 reads CASSLGSGRAYNEQFF. The CDR3 DNA sequence: TGTGCCAGCAGCTTAGGGAGCGGGAGGGCGTACAATGAGCAGTTCTTC.

This clone was counted once. The V and J genes are TRBV6-5 and TRBJ1-1, with D unclear. Germline V CDR1 and CDR2: MNHEY, SVGAGI. Trimming removed 7 bases at V and 0 bases at J, with 12 bases between. The CDR3 totals 14 residues. The CDR3 nucleotides read TGTGCCAGCATCGTGAGCGGGATGAACACTGAAGCTTTCTTT. This codes for CASIVSGMNTEAFF.

Only one count was recorded for this clone. The V call is TRBV3-1 (or the pseudogene TRBV3-2), the J call TRBJ2-5; D gene unclear. Germline-derived CDR1 and CDR2 are LGHDT and YNNKEL (reference sequence). The germline V and J ends were trimmed by 2 bases and 1 base, with 17 bases remaining between them. There are 17 residues in the CDR3. CDR3 sequence reads: CASSQSRRTNPQETQYF. The CDR3 region has the DNA TGTGCCAGCAGCCAATCTAGGAGAACCAATCCCCAAGAGACCCAGTACTTC.

The rearrangement uses TRBV28 and TRBJ1-5; 9 positions agree with TRBD1. Germline CDR1 reads MDHEN; CDR2 reads SYDVKM. This CDR3 region has 14 residues. With V trimmed by 2 bases and J by 5 bases, 1 base remained unmatched. The CDR3 here is CASSLGQGYQPQHF. The CDR3 region has the DNA TGTGCCAGCAGTTTAGGACAGGGGTATCAGCCCCAGCATTTT.

J is TRBJ2-5 and V is TRBV3-1 (or the pseudogene TRBV3-2); no clear D. V dropped 4 bases and J dropped 4 bases, with 4 bases sitting between them. The germline gives CDR1 LGHDT, CDR2 YNNKEL (reference sequence). This CDR3 is 11 amino acids long. The CDR3 protein is CASSLIETQYF. In nucleotides, the CDR3 is TGTGCCAGCAGCCTCATAGAGACCCAGTACTTC.

This clone was detected only once. The J gene is TRBJ1-1, the V gene TRBV2, with a tentative D call TRBD1 (5 bases). Germline-derived CDR1 and CDR2 are SNHLY and FYNNEI. Trimming took 6 bases from V and 8 from J, leaving 13 bases between them. The CDR3 consists of 12 residues. The CDR3 DNA is TGTGCCAGCAGGGGGGACGGGGGGGAAGCTTTCTTT. It is translated as CASRGDGGEAFF.

The chain employs TRBV7-9 and TRBJ2-7; possibly TRBD1 for D (6 bases). V shed 5 bases and J shed 2 bases, with 13 bases lying between them. The CDR3 extends over 14 amino acids. From germline, CDR1 is SEHNR and CDR2 FQNEAQ (reference sequence). DNA for the CDR3: TGTGCCAGCAGCCGGCAGGGGAAAACCTACGAGCAGTACTTC. Translation: CASSRQGKTYEQYF.

This clone has a single count. The V gene is TRBV24-1, the J gene TRBJ1-2, with TRBD1 matching 11 bases. Germline-derived CDR1 and CDR2 are KGHDR and SFDVKD. The CDR3 is made up of 15 amino acids. Unmatched junction bases numbered 3, after V lost 5 bases and J lost 2 bases. The CDR3 region is CATSGGQGANYGYTF. The CDR3 bases are TGTGCCACCAGTGGTGGACAGGGGGCGAACTATGGCTACACCTTC.

This chain links TRBV18 with TRBJ1-6, with 11 nucleotides matching TRBD1. The germline CDR1 and CDR2 sequences are KGHSH and LQKENI. This CDR3 has 14 amino acids. Trimming at V came to 4 bases and at J to 8 bases, leaving 1 base not matched to a gene. The CDR3 protein is CASSLGQGDSPLHF. CDR3 DNA sequence: TGTGCCAGCTCACTGGGACAGGGGGATTCACCCCTCCACTTT. The variable domain in full, with the rest retrieved from reference TRBV18 and TRBJ1-6, is NAGVMQNPRHLVRRRGQEARLRCSPMKGHSHVYWYRQLPEEGLKFMVYLQKENIIDESGMPKERFSAEFPKEGPSILRIQQVVRGDSAAYFCASSLGQGDSPLHFGNGTRLTVT.

This chain uses TRBV19 with TRBJ1-5, with a weak D call TRBD1 (6 bases). V dropped 0 bases and J dropped 0 bases, with 6 bases sitting between them. From germline, CDR1 is LNHDA and CDR2 SQIVND (reference sequence). The CDR3 totals 15 residues. The DNA of the CDR3 is TGTGCCAGTAGTATAGAGGACAGTAGCAATCAGCCCCAGCATTTT. Translating it yields CASSIEDSSNQPQHF.

The CDR3 loop reads CASSNLALNEQFF. As DNA, the CDR3 is TGTGCCAGCAGTAATCTAGCCCTCAATGAGCAGTTCTTC. The chain carries TRBV28 and TRBJ2-1, with D perhaps TRBD2 (5 bases). Trimming cost V 5 bases and J 6 bases, with 11 bases left between them. Germline loops: CDR1 MDHEN, CDR2 SYDVKM. The CDR3 runs to 13 residues.

The J gene is TRBJ2-7, the V gene TRBV6-1; maybe TRBD2 (6 bases). This CDR3 has 14 amino acids. V shed 0 bases and J shed 3 bases, with 9 bases lying between them. The germline CDR1 and CDR2 sequences are MNHNS and SASEGT. The CDR3 sequence is CASSEAWGDYEQYF. CDR3 sequence (DNA): TGTGCCAGCAGTGAAGCCTGGGGGGACTACGAGCAGTACTTC.

V usage is TRBV11-2 and J usage is TRBJ2-5, with 9 bases that match TRBD2. CDR3 size: 16 residues. With 1 base clipped from V and 5 bases from J, the junction kept 8 bases outside the gene matches. Germline CDR1 reads SGHAT; CDR2 reads FQNNGV. The CDR3 DNA reads TGTGCCAGCAGCTTAGCTTTGCGGGGGGGCGCTGAGACCCAGTACTTC. Encoded protein: CASSLALRGGAETQYF.

J is TRBJ1-5 and V is TRBV28; unclear D gene. There are 14 residues in the CDR3. Trimming left V 2 bases short and J 0 bases short, with 5 bases between. Germline lookup yields CDR1 MDHEN and CDR2 SYDVKM. CDR3 residues: CASSLVSSNQPQHF. The DNA for the CDR3 is TGTGCCAGCAGTTTAGTGAGTAGCAATCAGCCCCAGCATTTT.

The chain has TRBV2 and TRBJ2-7, with 9 positions matching TRBD1. J lost 4 bases, V lost 6 bases, and 1 base had no gene match. The CDR3 covers 12 residues. Germline V gene data show CDR1 as SNHLY and CDR2 as FYNNEI. Here the CDR3 reads CASRGQGYEQYF. The CDR3 bases are TGTGCCAGCAGGGGACAGGGATACGAGCAGTACTTC.